The sequence of this T cell receptor beta chain was determined in a study of PD-L1 blockade in urothelial cancer. On the study more broadly: Analyzed time points were 3 weeks (second dose) and 6 weeks after therapy began. Study-wide findings and caveats: At 3 weeks on treatment, tumor-associated clones expanded more with durable benefit.

Using immunoSEQ multiplex PCR, the repertoire was profiled, and TCRdb retains in-frame clones only, with some absent. The sample holds some 27,000 clones; around 85% are singletons and the top ten take about 2.1%. The CDR3 has 17 residues. V shed 7 bases, J shed 4 bases, and the junction held 13 bases outside the gene matches. Germline V CDR1 and CDR2: WSHSY, SAAADI. Patients presented with locally advanced or metastatic urothelial carcinoma. Pretreatment and on-treatment samples were taken, numbering 1 to 8 per patient. Regarding this clone: The antigen is undetermined.

The clonotype was recovered from a man over 45 with urothelial cancer. The sample consisted of PBMCs, taken around atezolizumab (anti-PD-L1) treatment. V and J are TRBV10-2 and TRBJ2-2; TRBD1 agrees at 9 bases. In DNA, the CDR3 is TGCGCCAGCACCTACAGGGGGCTCTCCCTAACCACCGGGGAGCTGTTTTTT. Residues: CASTYRGLSLTTGELFF.